This T cell receptor (beta chain) is from a study of T cells expressing NK-cell markers. The CDR3 is made up of 13 amino acids. Germline CDR1 and CDR2: MGHRA and YSYEKL. TCRdb processed the 5' RACE reads again and assigns one entry to each CDR3 protein, with no DNA. This repertoire includes 150,000 or so distinct CDR3 sequences. The TCR sequence derives from a woman between 18 and 70 years old in good health. The V call is TRBV4-1, the J call TRBJ2-3; the TCRdb call, TRBD2, lacks DNA for checking. The sample consisted of blood T cells: a sorted CD56 or NKG2C T cell subset, CD4+ or CD8+ T cells, or bulk PBMC T cells (not recorded which). CDR3 protein: CASSQGDYDTQYF.